Each of the 17 T cell receptor beta chains below was sequenced from the same sample in a study of T cell responses to AZD1222 COVID-19 vaccine. Profiling relied on immunoSEQ multiplex PCR, and the TCRdb table lists in-frame clones only, not all of them. Among more than 70,000 clones listed, more than 85% were seen once. The input for sequencing was peripheral blood, taken 28 days after the second AZD1222 dose. These receptors were collected from an adult who received the AZD1222 COVID-19 vaccine.

This sequence joins TRBV19 and TRBJ1-2; tentative D call: TRBD1 (5 bases). V gave up 1 base and J gave up 7 bases, with 10 bases separating them. There are 13 residues in the CDR3. Looked up from germline, CDR1 is LNHDA and CDR2 is SQIVND (reference sequence). The CDR3 DNA sequence: TGTGCCAGTAGTATAGTACGGGACCGTGGCTACACCTTC. As protein: CASSIVRDRGYTF. The variable domain in full, completed from reference TRBV19 and TRBJ1-2, reads DGGITQSPKYLFRKEGQNVTLSCEQNLNHDAMYWYRQDPGQGLRLIYYSQIVNDFQKGDIAEGYSVSREKKESFPLTVTSAQKNPTAFYLCASSIVRDRGYTFGSGTRLTVV.

This rearrangement joins TRBV29-1 to TRBJ2-7, with TRBD2 matching over 7 bases. The V gene's germline CDR1 is SQVTM and CDR2 ANQGSEA. The ends lost 4 bases at V and 0 bases at J; junction bases unmatched: 9. The CDR3 extends over 15 amino acids. Written as DNA, the CDR3 is TGCAGCGTTGGAGGGTCTGGGGACTACTCCTACGAGCAGTACTTC. Translated, it gives CSVGGSGDYSYEQYF.

The chain links TRBV2 to TRBJ2-4, with D perhaps matching TRBD2 (6 bases). The V gene's germline CDR1 is SNHLY and CDR2 FYNNEI. This CDR3 is built from 16 residues. Trimming removed 6 bases at V and 0 bases at J, with 15 bases between. The CDR3 is CASSERSGLAKNIQYF. The CDR3 DNA reads TGTGCCAGCAGCGAACGTAGCGGATTAGCCAAAAACATTCAGTACTTC.

This chain links TRBV9 with TRBJ2-1, with D maybe TRBD2 (5 bases). Germline CDR1 and CDR2: SGDLS and YYNGEE. The CDR3 has 13 amino acids. V lost 0 bases, J lost 9 bases, and 10 bases lay in between. CDR3 residues: CASSVEWAGEQFF. In DNA form, the CDR3 reads TGTGCCAGCAGCGTAGAGTGGGCGGGTGAGCAGTTCTTC. The complete variable domain, with remaining parts taken from reference TRBV9 and TRBJ2-1, reads DSGVTQTPKHLITATGQRVTLRCSPRSGDLSVYWYQQSLDQGLQFLIQYYNGEERAKGNILERFSAQQFPDLHSELNLSSLELGDSALYFCASSVEWAGEQFFGPGTRLTVL.

The chain employs TRBV5-1 and TRBJ1-3; maybe TRBD1 (5 bases). The V end was cut by 0 bases, the J end by 4 bases, with 14 bases between. CDR3 length equals 16 residues. The germline CDR1 and CDR2 sequences are SGHRS and YFSETQ. The DNA of the CDR3 is TGCGCCAGCAGCTTGGGGGGCAGGAATCCCGGAAACACCATATATTTT. It encodes CASSLGGRNPGNTIYF.

The chain is built from TRBV5-1 and TRBJ1-3; D is perhaps TRBD1 (5 bases). The V and J ends lost 1 base and 0 bases respectively, with 8 bases between them. Per the germline V gene, CDR1 is SGHRS and CDR2 is YFSETQ. The CDR3 contains 15 residues. For the CDR3, the DNA is TGCGCCAGCAGCTTGACAGGAGACTCTGGAAACACCATATATTTT. Protein product: CASSLTGDSGNTIYF.

The chain carries TRBV5-1 and TRBJ2-1; 13 bases align to TRBD2. The germline CDR1 and CDR2 sequences are SGHRS and YFSETQ. This CDR3 contains 15 residues. The ends lost 5 bases at V and 9 bases at J; junction bases unmatched: 8. CDR3 nucleotide sequence: TGCGCCAGCAGGGATACTAGCGGGAGGGCCGGTGAGCAGTTCTTC. It codes for CASRDTSGRAGEQFF.

In its sample, this clone was seen once. The CDR3 DNA reads TGTGCCAGCAGGGACGGCTACCAAGAGACCCAGTACTTC. It encodes CASRDGYQETQYF. The chain joins TRBV28 to TRBJ2-5; no clear D gene. The length of the CDR3 is 13 residues. Trimming took 6 bases from V and 0 from J, leaving 8 bases between them. CDR1 and CDR2 (germline): MDHEN, SYDVKM. The full variable domain, with the rest looked up from reference TRBV28 and TRBJ2-5, is DVKVTQSSRYLVKRTGEKVFLECVQDMDHENMFWYRQDPGLGLRLIYFSYDVKMKEKGDIPEGYSVSREKKERFSLILESASTNQTSMYLCASRDGYQETQYFGPGTRLLVL.

This rearrangement joins TRBV28 to TRBJ2-1, with 9 bases that match TRBD2. The J segment lost 1 base and the V segment lost 10 bases, leaving 5 bases of the junction unmatched. The CDR3 sequence is 14 residues long. CDR1 is MDHEN, CDR2 SYDVKM, per germline. The CDR3 sequence is CATKTSGSYNEQFF. The CDR3 DNA is TGTGCCACCAAGACTAGCGGTTCCTACAATGAGCAGTTCTTC. The full variable domain, rest sourced from reference TRBV28 and TRBJ2-1, is DVKVTQSSRYLVKRTGEKVFLECVQDMDHENMFWYRQDPGLGLRLIYFSYDVKMKEKGDIPEGYSVSREKKERFSLILESASTNQTSMYLCATKTSGSYNEQFFGPGTRLTVL.

The CDR3 DNA is TGCGCCAGCAGCTTGGGTAGCAGTAACTATGGCTACACCTTC. Protein product: CASSLGSSNYGYTF. The chain couples TRBV5-1 to TRBJ1-2; D ambiguous. The CDR3 contains 14 residues. Germline CDR1 is SGHRS and CDR2 is YFSETQ. Trimming took 0 bases from V and 1 from J, leaving 7 bases between them.

The chain links TRBV7-9 to TRBJ2-1; TRBD2 matches 7 bases. Germline loops: CDR1 SEHNR, CDR2 FQNEAQ (reference sequence). This CDR3 has 14 residues. Trimming took 7 bases from V and 8 from J; bases not matched to a gene: 11. CDR3 region: CASTGLVARDEQFF. CDR3 in DNA: TGTGCCAGCACCGGACTAGTGGCTCGGGATGAGCAGTTCTTC.

The chain has TRBV7-9 and TRBJ2-7, with D perhaps matching TRBD2 (6 bases). Germline-derived CDR1 and CDR2 are SEHNR and FQNEAQ (reference sequence). Trimming pared 3 bases from V and 1 base from J, leaving 16 bases between. The CDR3 is made up of 16 amino acids. For the CDR3, the DNA is TGTGCCAGCAGCTTCTATAGCGGCGGTTCGTCCTACGAGCAGTACTTC. Its protein is CASSFYSGGSSYEQYF.

Note on this clone: This may stem from a read error, because a much larger clone lies one nucleotide away. The rearrangement joins TRBV11-2 to TRBJ2-2, with 10 positions matching TRBD1. J gave up 3 bases and V 4 bases, and 2 bases lay outside the gene matches. Germline V gene sequence: CDR1 SGHAT, CDR2 FQNNGV. The CDR3 has 15 amino acids. CDR3 in DNA: TGTGCCAGCAGCTCCGGGACAGGGGACACCGGGGAGCTGTTTTTT. Translating it yields CASSSGTGDTGELFF.

V usage is TRBV4-1 and J usage is TRBJ2-1; D possibly matches TRBD1 or TRBD2 (6 bases each). Between the trimmed V and J ends, which lost 4 bases and 5 bases, there was a span of 18 bases. This CDR3 has 16 amino acids. The germline gives CDR1 MGHRA, CDR2 YSYEKL. Here the CDR3 DNA reads TGCGCCAGCAGCCGAGTAGTAGGGGGGCACAACAATGAGCAGTTCTTC. Residues: CASSRVVGGHNNEQFF.

The chain has TRBV27 and TRBJ2-1, with 9 bases identical to TRBD2. This CDR3 spans 13 amino acids. CDR1 is MNHEY and CDR2 is SMNVEV in the germline V gene (reference sequence). CDR3 nucleotides: TGTGTCGCGCGGGGGGGGCCCTACAATGAGCAGTTCTTC. It codes for CVARGGPYNEQFF.

V gene TRBV7-9 combines with J gene TRBJ2-2; 8 bases line up with TRBD1. The germline gives CDR1 SEHNR, CDR2 FQNEAQ (reference sequence). With 5 bases clipped from V and 3 bases from J, the junction kept 8 bases outside the gene matches. This CDR3 is built from 16 residues. The CDR3 DNA sequence: TGTGCCAGCAGCCAAAGGACAGGGTCCGACACCGGGGAGCTGTTTTTT. Protein: CASSQRTGSDTGELFF.

J is TRBJ1-1 and V is TRBV29-1; tentative D call: TRBD1 (5 bases). This CDR3 is 13 amino acids long. The V end lost 6 bases, the J end lost 0 bases, and 11 bases lay between the germline ends. In germline, CDR1 is SQVTM, CDR2 ANQGSEA. The CDR3 DNA sequence: TGCAGCGTCCCGGGACGGATGAACACTGAAGCTTTCTTT. Translated, it gives CSVPGRMNTEAFF.